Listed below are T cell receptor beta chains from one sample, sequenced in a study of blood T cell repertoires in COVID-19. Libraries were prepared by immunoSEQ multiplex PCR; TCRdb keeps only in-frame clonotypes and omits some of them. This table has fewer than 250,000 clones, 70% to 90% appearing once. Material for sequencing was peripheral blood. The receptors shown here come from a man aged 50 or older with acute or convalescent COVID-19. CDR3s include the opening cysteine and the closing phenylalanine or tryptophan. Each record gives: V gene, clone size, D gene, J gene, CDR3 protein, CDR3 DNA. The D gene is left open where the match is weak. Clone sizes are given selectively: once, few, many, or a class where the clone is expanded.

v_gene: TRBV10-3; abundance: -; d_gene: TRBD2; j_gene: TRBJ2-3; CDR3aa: CAIRPGLAGGDLMDTQYF; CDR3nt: TGTGCCATCAGACCCGGACTAGCGGGAGGAGATTTGATGGATACGCAGTATTTT
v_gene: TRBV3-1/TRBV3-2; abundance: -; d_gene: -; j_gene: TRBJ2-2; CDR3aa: CASSLRGASNTGELFF; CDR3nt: TGTGCCAGCAGCTTACGGGGGGCTTCGAACACCGGGGAGCTGTTTTTT
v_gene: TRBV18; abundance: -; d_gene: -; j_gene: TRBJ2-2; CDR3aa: CASSPSDRNTGELFF; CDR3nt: TGTGCCAGCTCACCCTCGGACAGGAACACCGGGGAGCTGTTTTTT
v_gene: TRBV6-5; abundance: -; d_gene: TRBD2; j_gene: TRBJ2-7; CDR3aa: CASSYASGGAQEQYF; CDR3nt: TGTGCCAGCAGTTACGCTAGCGGGGGGGCCCAGGAGCAGTACTTC
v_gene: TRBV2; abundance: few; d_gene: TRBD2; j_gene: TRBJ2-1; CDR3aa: CASSERESHNEQFF; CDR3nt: TGTGCCAGCAGTGAGCGGGAGTCCCACAATGAGCAGTTCTTC
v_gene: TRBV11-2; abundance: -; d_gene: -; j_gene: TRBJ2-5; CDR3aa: CASRPQGSDQETQYF; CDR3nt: TGTGCCAGCAGGCCACAGGGCTCGGACCAAGAGACCCAGTACTTC
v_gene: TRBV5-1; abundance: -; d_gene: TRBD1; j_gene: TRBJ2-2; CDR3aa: CASRTGTGVTTGELFF; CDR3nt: TGCGCCAGCAGAACCGGGACAGGGGTAACTACCGGGGAGCTGTTTTTT
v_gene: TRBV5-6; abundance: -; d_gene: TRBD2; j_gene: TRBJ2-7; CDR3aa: CASSLLSSGSYEQYF; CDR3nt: TGTGCCAGCAGCTTGTTGTCTAGCGGCAGCTACGAGCAGTACTTC
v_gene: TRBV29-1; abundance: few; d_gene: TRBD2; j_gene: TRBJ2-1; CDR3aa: CSVARDYYNEQFF; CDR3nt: TGCAGCGTCGCCCGGGACTACTACAATGAGCAGTTCTTC
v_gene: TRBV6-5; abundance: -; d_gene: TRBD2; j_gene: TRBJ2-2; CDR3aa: CATTVAGGNTGELFF; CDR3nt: TGTGCCACCACCGTAGCGGGGGGGAACACCGGGGAGCTGTTTTTT
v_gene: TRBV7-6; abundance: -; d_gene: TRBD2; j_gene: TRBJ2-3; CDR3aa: CASSLGVSGGADTQYF; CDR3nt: TGTGCCAGCAGCTTAGGGGTTAGCGGGGGGGCGGATACGCAGTATTTT
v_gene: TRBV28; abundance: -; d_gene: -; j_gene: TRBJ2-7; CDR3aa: CASSLDSYEQYF; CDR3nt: TGTGCCAGCAGTTTAGACAGCTACGAGCAGTACTTC
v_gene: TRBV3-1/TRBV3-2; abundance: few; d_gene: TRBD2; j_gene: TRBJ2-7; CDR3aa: CASSLYASGREYEQYF; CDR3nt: TGTGCCAGCAGCCTTTATGCTAGCGGGAGGGAGTACGAGCAGTACTTC
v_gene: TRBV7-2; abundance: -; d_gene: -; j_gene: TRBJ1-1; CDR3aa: CASSIGLATEAFF; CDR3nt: TGTGCCAGCAGCATAGGGCTGGCCACTGAAGCTTTCTTT
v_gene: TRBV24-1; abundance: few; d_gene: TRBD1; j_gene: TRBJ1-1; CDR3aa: CATSDRENTEAFF; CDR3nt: TGTGCCACTTCCGACAGGGAGAACACTGAAGCTTTCTTT
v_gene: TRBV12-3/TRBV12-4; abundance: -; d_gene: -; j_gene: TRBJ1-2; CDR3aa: CASSPGGYGYTF; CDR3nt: TGTGCCAGCAGTCCGGGGGGCTATGGCTACACCTTC
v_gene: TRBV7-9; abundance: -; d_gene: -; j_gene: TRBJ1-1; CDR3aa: CASSLVVGADTEAFF; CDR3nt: TGTGCCAGCAGCTTAGTCGTGGGGGCAGACACTGAAGCTTTCTTT
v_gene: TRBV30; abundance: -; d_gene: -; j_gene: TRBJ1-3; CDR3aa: CAWSGRYTIYF; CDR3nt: TGTGCCTGGAGTGGTAGATACACCATATATTTT
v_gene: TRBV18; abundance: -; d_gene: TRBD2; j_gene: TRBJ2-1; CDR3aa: CASSQGGGATEQFF; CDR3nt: TGTGCCAGCTCCCAGGGCGGGGGGGCCACTGAGCAGTTCTTC
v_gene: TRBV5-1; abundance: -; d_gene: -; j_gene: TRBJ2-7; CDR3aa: CASSLNFNYEQYF; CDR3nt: TGCGCCAGCAGCTTGAATTTTAACTACGAGCAGTACTTC
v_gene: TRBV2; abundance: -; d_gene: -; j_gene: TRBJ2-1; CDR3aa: CASSVSPGTVYNEQFF; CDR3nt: TGTGCCAGCAGTGTGTCACCCGGGACTGTTTACAATGAGCAGTTCTTC
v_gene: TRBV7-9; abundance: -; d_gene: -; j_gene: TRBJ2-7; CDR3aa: CASSLRTPYEQYF; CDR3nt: TGTGCCAGCAGCCTAAGGACACCGTACGAGCAGTACTTC
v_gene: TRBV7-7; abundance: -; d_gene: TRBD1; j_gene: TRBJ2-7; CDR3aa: CASSLSTGAEQYF; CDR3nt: TGTGCTAGCAGCTTATCGACAGGGGCCGAGCAGTACTTC
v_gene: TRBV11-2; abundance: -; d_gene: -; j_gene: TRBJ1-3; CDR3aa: CASSLEAPVVQGLSGNTIYF; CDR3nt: TGTGCCAGCAGCTTAGAAGCGCCAGTCGTACAGGGCCTGTCTGGAAACACCATATATTTT
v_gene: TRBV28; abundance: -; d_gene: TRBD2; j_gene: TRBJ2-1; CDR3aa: CASRGGGALYNEQFF; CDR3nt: TGTGCCAGCAGAGGCGGGGGGGCCCTTTACAATGAGCAGTTCTTC
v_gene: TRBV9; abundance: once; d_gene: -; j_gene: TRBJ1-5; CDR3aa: CASSVAGGVGQPQHF; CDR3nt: TGTGCCAGCAGCGTAGCCGGGGGTGTGGGTCAGCCCCAGCATTTT
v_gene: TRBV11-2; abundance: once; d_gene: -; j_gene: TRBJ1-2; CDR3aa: CASSLGGLSGYTF; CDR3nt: TGTGCCAGCAGCTTAGGAGGACTTAGTGGCTACACCTTC
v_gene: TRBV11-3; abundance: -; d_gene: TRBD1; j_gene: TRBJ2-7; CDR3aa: CASSPTGTGGSEQYF; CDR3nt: TGTGCCAGCAGCCCTACCGGGACAGGGGGTAGCGAGCAGTACTTC
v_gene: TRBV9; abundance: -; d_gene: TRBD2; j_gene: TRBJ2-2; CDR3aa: CASSVGGGRNTGELFF; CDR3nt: TGTGCCAGCAGCGTAGGAGGCGGGAGGAACACCGGGGAGCTGTTTTTT
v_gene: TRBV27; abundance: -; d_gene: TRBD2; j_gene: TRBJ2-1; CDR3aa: CASMPGGPLNEQFF; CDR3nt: TGTGCCAGCATGCCGGGAGGGCCGTTAAATGAGCAGTTCTTC
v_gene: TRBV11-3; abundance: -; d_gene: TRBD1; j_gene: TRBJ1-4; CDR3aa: CASSLTGTGKYNEKLFF; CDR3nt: TGTGCCAGCAGCTTGACCGGGACAGGGAAATATAATGAAAAACTGTTTTTT
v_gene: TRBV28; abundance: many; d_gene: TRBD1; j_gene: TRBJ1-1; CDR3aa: CASSRQTGVKAFF; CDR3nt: TGTGCCAGCAGTCGTCAAACAGGGGTTAAAGCTTTCTTT
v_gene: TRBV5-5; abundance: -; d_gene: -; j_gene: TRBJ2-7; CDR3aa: CASSLGWLQVQYF; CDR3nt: TGTGCCAGCAGCTTGGGATGGCTTCAGGTCCAGTACTTC
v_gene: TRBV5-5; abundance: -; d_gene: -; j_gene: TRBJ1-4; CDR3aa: CASSESPNEKLFF; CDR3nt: TGTGCCAGCAGCGAGTCCCCTAATGAAAAACTGTTTTTT
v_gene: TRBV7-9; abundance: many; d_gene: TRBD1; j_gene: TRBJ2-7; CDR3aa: CASSFPAGTGSYEQYF; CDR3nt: TGTGCCAGCAGCTTTCCCGCCGGGACAGGTTCCTACGAGCAGTACTTC
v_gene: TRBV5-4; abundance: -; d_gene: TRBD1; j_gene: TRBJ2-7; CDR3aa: CASSTRQGIGREQYF; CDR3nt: TGTGCCAGCAGCACCAGACAGGGGATCGGAAGGGAGCAGTACTTC
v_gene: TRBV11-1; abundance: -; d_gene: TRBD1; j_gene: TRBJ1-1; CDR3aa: CASSRDRGHVTEAFF; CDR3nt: TGTGCCAGCAGCCGGGACAGGGGGCATGTGACTGAAGCTTTCTTT
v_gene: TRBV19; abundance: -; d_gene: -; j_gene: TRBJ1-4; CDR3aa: CASGGWENEKLFF; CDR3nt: TGTGCCAGTGGGGGCTGGGAGAATGAAAAACTGTTTTTT
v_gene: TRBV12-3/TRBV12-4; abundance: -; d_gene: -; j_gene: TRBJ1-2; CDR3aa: CASLPGDRGYTF; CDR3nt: TGTGCCTCCCTCCCAGGGGATCGGGGCTACACCTTC
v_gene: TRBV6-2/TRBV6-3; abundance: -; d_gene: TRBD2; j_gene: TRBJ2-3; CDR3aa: CASSYGGSIADTQYF; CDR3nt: TGTGCCAGCAGTTACGGCGGGAGTATTGCAGATACGCAGTATTTT
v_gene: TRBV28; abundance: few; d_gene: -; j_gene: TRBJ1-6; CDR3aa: CASTPGYSPLHF; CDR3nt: TGTGCCAGCACCCCCGGGTATTCACCCCTCCACTTT
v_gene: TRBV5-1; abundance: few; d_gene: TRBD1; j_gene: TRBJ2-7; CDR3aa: CASRGTAPYEQYF; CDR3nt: TGCGCCAGCAGAGGGACAGCCCCCTACGAGCAGTACTTC
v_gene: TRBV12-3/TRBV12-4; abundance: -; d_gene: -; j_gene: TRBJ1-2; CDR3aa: CASSASDRYTF; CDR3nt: TGTGCCAGCAGTGCGAGCGACCGCTACACCTTC
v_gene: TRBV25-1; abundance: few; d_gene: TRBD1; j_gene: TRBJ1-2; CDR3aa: CASSGGGVGYTF; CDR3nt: TGTGCCAGCAGTGGAGGGGGCGTTGGCTACACCTTC
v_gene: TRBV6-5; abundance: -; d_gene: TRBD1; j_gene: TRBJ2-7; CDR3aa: CASRRDRASYEQYF; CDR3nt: TGTGCCAGCCGACGAGACAGGGCTTCCTACGAGCAGTACTTC
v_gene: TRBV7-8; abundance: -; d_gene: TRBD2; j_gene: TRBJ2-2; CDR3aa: CASRPRTSGTGELFF; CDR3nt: TGTGCCAGCCGCCCAAGGACTAGCGGTACCGGGGAGCTGTTTTTT
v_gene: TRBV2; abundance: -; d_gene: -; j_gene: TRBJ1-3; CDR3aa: CASSQGILGSGNTIYF; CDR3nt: TGTGCCAGCAGTCAGGGGATTTTGGGCTCTGGAAACACCATATATTTT
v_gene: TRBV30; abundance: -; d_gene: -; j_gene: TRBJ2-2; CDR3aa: CAWKTGHDTGELFF; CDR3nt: TGTGCCTGGAAAACAGGGCATGACACCGGGGAGCTGTTTTTT
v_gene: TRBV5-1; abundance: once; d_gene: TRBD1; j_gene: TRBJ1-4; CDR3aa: CASSSGQGRGEKLFF; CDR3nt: TGCGCCAGCAGCTCCGGACAGGGGAGAGGGGAAAAACTGTTTTTT
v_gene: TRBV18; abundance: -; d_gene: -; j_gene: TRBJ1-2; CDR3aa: CASSPPGGNYGYTF; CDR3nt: TGTGCCAGCTCACCACCGGGGGGGAACTATGGCTACACCTTC
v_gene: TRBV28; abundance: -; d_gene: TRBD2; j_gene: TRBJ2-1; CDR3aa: CASGLAENNEQFF; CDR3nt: TGTGCCAGCGGACTAGCGGAGAACAATGAGCAGTTCTTC
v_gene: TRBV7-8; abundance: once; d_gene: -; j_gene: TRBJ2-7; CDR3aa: CASSLEGMRHEQYF; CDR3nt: TGTGCCAGCAGCTTAGAGGGGATGAGGCACGAGCAGTACTTC
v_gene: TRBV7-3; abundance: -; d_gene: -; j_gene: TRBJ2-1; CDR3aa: CASSVGQSEQFF; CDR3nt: TGTGCCAGCAGCGTAGGACAGTCTGAGCAGTTCTTC